This T cell receptor beta chain was found in a study of shared clonotypes between healthy human individuals. Across the whole study: Three plates each covered CD4 naive and memory; CD8 naive two, CD8 memory one. Notes on the study in general: Of the naive CD4 clonotypes, roughly 5% were shared across a handful of donors. Memory subsets generally showed lower estimated richness than naive subsets.

Turning to this clone: The target antigen is unknown.

Some clones are missing from TCRdb's copy, which holds only in-frame ones; the method was immunoSEQ multiplex PCR. The sample lists around 510,000 clones, 95% to 96% occurring once. The sequence came from a woman aged 25 to 45 in good health. The material sequenced was naive CD4+ T cells sorted from blood. This sample's subset: CD45RA+ positively selected.

The CDR3 nucleotides read TGTGCCAGCAGTGACTCGGGCAGGTCCTACGAGCAGTACTTC. Protein product: CASSDSGRSYEQYF. V gene TRBV6-4 combines with J gene TRBJ2-7; D uncertain. Germline assignment: CDR1 MRHNA and CDR2 SNTAGT. The ends were cut back, 0 bases at V and 1 base at J, with 7 bases in the middle. The CDR3 spans 14 residues.